The T cell receptor (beta chain) described here comes from a study of beta chain features in type 1 diabetes. Whole-study results and caveats: Within each of all four CD4+ subsets, Type 1 diabetes patients had TCRB CDR3s that were moderately but significantly shorter. Across patients, naive, central memory and Treg TCRB repertoires exhibited apparently greater similarity than was observed across healthy donors.

Donors contributed one heparinised blood draw apiece, averaging roughly 0.12 L. Many counts were recorded for this clone. Its antigen remains unidentified. Trimming stripped 4 bases from V and 5 bases from J, with 24 bases between. The CDR3 loop spans 16 amino acids. The V gene's germline CDR1 is SQVTM and CDR2 ANQGSEA. The entirety of the isolated RNA underwent reverse transcription, so expressed TCRB transcripts were sequenced. The study sequenced naive, central memory and regulatory T cell samples to an average of about 4 million reads. TCRdb keeps only in-frame clones here, not all; method: immunoSEQ multiplex PCR. Here the sample spans 300,000 or so clones, roughly 8.8% being singletons.

The chain is built from TRBV29-1 and TRBJ2-7; D gene ambiguous. This receptor was identified in a man aged 25 to 45 with type 1 diabetes. The sequenced material came from central memory CD4+ T cells from blood. The CDR3 nucleotides read TGCAGCGTTGGGTGTCCGACTCCCATCGTAAGAGACGAGCAGTACTTC. As protein: CSVGCPTPIVRDEQYF.